Sequencing of this T cell receptor beta chain was carried out in a study of T-cell memory formation after mild COVID-19. With constant-segment primers, 5'RACE yielded cDNA libraries of TCR alpha and TCR beta that carried sample barcodes and UMIs. TCRdb reprocessed the 5' RACE reads with MiXCR, giving one entry per CDR3 protein. The sample includes nearly 110,000 distinct CDR3 sequences, 13% to 15% seen only once; the top ten take roughly 40%. There are a few counts of this clonotype. Germline V gives CDR1 MNHNY, CDR2 SVGAGI (reference sequence). This CDR3 comprises 15 residues. V was cut by 6 bases and J by 4 bases, with 16 bases left in between.

V usage is TRBV6-6 and J usage is TRBJ2-4; weak D call: TRBD2 (5 bases). The sequenced material came from PBMCs or a T cell subset sorted from them (not recorded which). The sequence came from a man between 18 and 35 years old who had mild COVID-19 (a few samples of this study predate the infection). Cell type and time point are not known. CDR3 nucleotide sequence: TGTGCCAGCAGCTCCCGAGGGTGGTCGAAAAACATTCAGTACTTC. It is translated as CASSSRGWSKNIQYF.